The TCR beta chain under discussion was sequenced for a study of shared T cell receptors in the human thymus. TCRdb's table, derived via immunoSEQ multiplex PCR, lists solely in-frame clones and lacks some. The repertoire has some 700,000 clones, approximately 83% of them found once; the top ten carry 0.0095% to 0.011%. The CDR3 is 16 amino acids. The V and J ends lost 6 bases and 0 bases respectively, with 17 bases between them. Germline CDR1 and CDR2: MDHEN and SYDVKM. These data were likewise used in another study, on human thymus T cells. This second report adds: Finnish infants who were healthy and having corrective surgery for congenital heart defects made up the donors. Resections from corrective heart surgery provided thymus tissue. Thymic and blood repertoires appeared to carry a bias in their V and J gene usage. Thymic repertoires from unrelated individuals overlapped highly, related research reported.

Sequenced: thymocytes. The rearrangement links TRBV28 to TRBJ1-1; D is perhaps TRBD1 (6 bases). The clonotype originates from a girl under three years old with a congenital heart defect. CDR3 amino acids: CASSLTGYRLNTEAFF. The CDR3, as DNA: TGTGCCAGCAGCCTCACAGGGTACCGTTTGAACACTGAAGCTTTCTTT.